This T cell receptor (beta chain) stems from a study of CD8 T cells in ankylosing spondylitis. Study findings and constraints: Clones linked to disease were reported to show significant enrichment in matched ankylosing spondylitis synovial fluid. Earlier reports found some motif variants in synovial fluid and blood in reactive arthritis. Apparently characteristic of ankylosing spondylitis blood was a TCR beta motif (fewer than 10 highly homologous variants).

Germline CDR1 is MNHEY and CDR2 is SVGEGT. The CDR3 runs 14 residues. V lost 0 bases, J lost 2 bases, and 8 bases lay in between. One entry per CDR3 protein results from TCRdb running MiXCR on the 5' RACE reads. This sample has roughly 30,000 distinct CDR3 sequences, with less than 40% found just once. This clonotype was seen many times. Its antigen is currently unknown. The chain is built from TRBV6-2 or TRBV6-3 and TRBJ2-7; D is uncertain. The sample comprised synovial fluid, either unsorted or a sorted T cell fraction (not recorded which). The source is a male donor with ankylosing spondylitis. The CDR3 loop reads CASSYSPRTYEQYV. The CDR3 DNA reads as TGTGCCAGCAGTTACTCCCCCAGAACCTACGAGCAGTACGTC.